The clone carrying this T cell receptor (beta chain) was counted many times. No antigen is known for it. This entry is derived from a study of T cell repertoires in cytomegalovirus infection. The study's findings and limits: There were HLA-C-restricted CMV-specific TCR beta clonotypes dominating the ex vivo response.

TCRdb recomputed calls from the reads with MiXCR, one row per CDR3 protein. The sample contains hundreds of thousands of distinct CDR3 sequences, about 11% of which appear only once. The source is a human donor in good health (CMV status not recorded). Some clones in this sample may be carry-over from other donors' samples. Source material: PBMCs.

Here the CDR3 reads CASSLDRGYEAFF. The CDR3 DNA follows: TGTGCCAGCAGCTTAGATCGGGGCTATGAAGCTTTCTTT. This rearrangement joins TRBV11-3 to TRBJ1-1, with a weak D call TRBD1 (5 bases). This CDR3 has 13 residues. V was trimmed by 0 bases and J by 7 bases, leaving 9 bases between them. In germline, CDR1 is SGHNT, CDR2 YENEEA.